Listed below are T cell receptor beta chains from one sample, sequenced in a study of T cells expressing NK-cell markers. TCRdb reprocessed the 5' RACE reads, with one entry per CDR3 protein and no DNA. This sample contains hundreds of thousands of distinct CDR3 sequences. Sequenced: blood T cells: a sorted CD56 or NKG2C T cell subset, CD4+ or CD8+ T cells, or bulk PBMC T cells (not recorded which). These receptor sequences come from a man aged 18-70 years in good health. CDR3s include the opening cysteine and the closing phenylalanine or tryptophan. Each record gives: J gene, V gene, CDR3 protein.

j_gene: TRBJ1-5; v_gene: TRBV27; CDR3aa: CASSLFSGGGQPQHF
j_gene: TRBJ2-1; v_gene: TRBV6-1; CDR3aa: CASSGRGAGYNEQFF
j_gene: TRBJ2-3; v_gene: TRBV7-2; CDR3aa: CASSPGGQNTDTQYF
j_gene: TRBJ2-7; v_gene: TRBV5-1; CDR3aa: CASSLEAGAGRYEQYF
j_gene: TRBJ2-1; v_gene: TRBV28; CDR3aa: CASSPQLEQFF
j_gene: TRBJ2-1; v_gene: TRBV7-2; CDR3aa: CASTRGNSGGSHEQFF
j_gene: TRBJ1-6; v_gene: TRBV4-2; CDR3aa: CASSQLQGANSPLHF
j_gene: TRBJ2-1; v_gene: TRBV6-6; CDR3aa: CASRYRQGTLQFF
j_gene: TRBJ2-5; v_gene: TRBV5-1; CDR3aa: CASSWRGDQETQYF
j_gene: TRBJ1-6; v_gene: TRBV5-1; CDR3aa: CASSLVSLSSYNSPLHF
j_gene: TRBJ2-5; v_gene: TRBV12-5; CDR3aa: CASGTHGGQTQYF
j_gene: TRBJ1-1; v_gene: TRBV20-1; CDR3aa: CSARVGLGRIGEAFF
j_gene: TRBJ1-2; v_gene: TRBV28; CDR3aa: CASSPAAGRGGREGYTF
j_gene: TRBJ2-3; v_gene: TRBV15; CDR3aa: CATSRGHTQYF
j_gene: TRBJ2-3; v_gene: TRBV6-1; CDR3aa: CASSQQYPNTDTQYF
j_gene: TRBJ2-2; v_gene: TRBV11-2; CDR3aa: CASSSLAGAKKRHFIGELFF
j_gene: TRBJ1-1; v_gene: TRBV10-3; CDR3aa: CAISESAGGYTEAFF
j_gene: TRBJ2-5; v_gene: TRBV18; CDR3aa: CASSPMGIQETQYF
j_gene: TRBJ1-5; v_gene: TRBV4-1; CDR3aa: CASSNQGGDQPQHF
j_gene: TRBJ2-5; v_gene: TRBV18; CDR3aa: CASSPSGTARTQYF
j_gene: TRBJ2-1; v_gene: TRBV5-1; CDR3aa: CASSLGGSIGYNEQFF
j_gene: TRBJ2-1; v_gene: TRBV11-1; CDR3aa: CASSPRAGQYNEQFF
j_gene: TRBJ2-7; v_gene: TRBV10-2; CDR3aa: CASSVDSGASYEQYF
j_gene: TRBJ1-1; v_gene: TRBV5-1; CDR3aa: CASSPTDRGTTEAFF
j_gene: TRBJ2-2; v_gene: TRBV12-3/TRBV12-4; CDR3aa: CASSRGLAGGPGELFF
j_gene: TRBJ1-1; v_gene: TRBV6-6; CDR3aa: CASSYGTEAFF
j_gene: TRBJ1-2; v_gene: TRBV2; CDR3aa: CASTRRDYGYTF
j_gene: TRBJ2-1; v_gene: TRBV11-2; CDR3aa: CASSFSSGSYNEQFF
j_gene: TRBJ1-3; v_gene: TRBV6-5; CDR3aa: CASSYSSIKDTIYF
j_gene: TRBJ1-2; v_gene: TRBV14; CDR3aa: CASSHQRSGYLRTDGYTF
j_gene: TRBJ1-1; v_gene: TRBV10-2; CDR3aa: CASSRGGQGTEAFF
j_gene: TRBJ2-6; v_gene: TRBV12-3/TRBV12-4; CDR3aa: CASREPGQNSGANVLTF
j_gene: TRBJ2-5; v_gene: TRBV12-3/TRBV12-4; CDR3aa: CASKTGAGTQYF
j_gene: TRBJ2-2; v_gene: TRBV6-1; CDR3aa: CATEKERGTNTGELFF
j_gene: TRBJ2-5; v_gene: TRBV12-5; CDR3aa: CASGSAGGVETQYF
j_gene: TRBJ2-3; v_gene: TRBV5-1; CDR3aa: CASRTGTDTQYF
j_gene: TRBJ2-5; v_gene: TRBV20-1; CDR3aa: CSARGRLAGQETQYF
j_gene: TRBJ2-2; v_gene: TRBV7-8; CDR3aa: CASSLGTWGLDTGELFF
j_gene: TRBJ2-7; v_gene: TRBV7-9; CDR3aa: CASSSLSDWGLYEQYF
j_gene: TRBJ1-5; v_gene: TRBV12-3/TRBV12-4; CDR3aa: CASSAPGLGRNQPQHF
j_gene: TRBJ2-5; v_gene: TRBV3-1; CDR3aa: CASSQSPSQETQYF
j_gene: TRBJ1-3; v_gene: TRBV9; CDR3aa: CASSPPGSRNTIYF
j_gene: TRBJ2-2; v_gene: TRBV12-3/TRBV12-4; CDR3aa: CASRPLSGGGGGELFF
j_gene: TRBJ2-1; v_gene: TRBV12-3/TRBV12-4; CDR3aa: CASTPLTGGNYNEQFF
j_gene: TRBJ2-3; v_gene: TRBV7-3; CDR3aa: CASSPQPSTKTDTQYF
j_gene: TRBJ2-2; v_gene: TRBV20-1; CDR3aa: CSSSRGSTGELFF
j_gene: TRBJ2-7; v_gene: TRBV7-2; CDR3aa: CASSFTGVEQYF
j_gene: TRBJ1-5; v_gene: TRBV19; CDR3aa: CASSRRSNQPQHF
j_gene: TRBJ2-3; v_gene: TRBV5-6; CDR3aa: CASSWGPGLAGASTDTQYF
j_gene: TRBJ2-5; v_gene: TRBV7-2; CDR3aa: CASSYQGAPTQETQYF
j_gene: TRBJ2-5; v_gene: TRBV6-5; CDR3aa: CASSYSNIGQRETQYF
j_gene: TRBJ1-1; v_gene: TRBV21-1; CDR3aa: CASSKGPGCDVMNTEAFF
j_gene: TRBJ2-3; v_gene: TRBV6-2/TRBV6-3; CDR3aa: CASSYFQWGTDTQYF
j_gene: TRBJ2-5; v_gene: TRBV24-1; CDR3aa: CATSEGRTRETQYF
j_gene: TRBJ2-7; v_gene: TRBV7-8; CDR3aa: CASSPHRDTSYEQYF
j_gene: TRBJ2-1; v_gene: TRBV24-1; CDR3aa: CATSEEHRVYNEQFF
j_gene: TRBJ2-3; v_gene: TRBV12-3/TRBV12-4; CDR3aa: CASSLGLAGVSDTQYF
j_gene: TRBJ2-1; v_gene: TRBV18; CDR3aa: CASSPRTSGGANEQFF
j_gene: TRBJ1-5; v_gene: TRBV6-2/TRBV6-3; CDR3aa: CASRPGQSNQPQHF
j_gene: TRBJ1-6; v_gene: TRBV5-4; CDR3aa: CASSLGSRRESPLHF